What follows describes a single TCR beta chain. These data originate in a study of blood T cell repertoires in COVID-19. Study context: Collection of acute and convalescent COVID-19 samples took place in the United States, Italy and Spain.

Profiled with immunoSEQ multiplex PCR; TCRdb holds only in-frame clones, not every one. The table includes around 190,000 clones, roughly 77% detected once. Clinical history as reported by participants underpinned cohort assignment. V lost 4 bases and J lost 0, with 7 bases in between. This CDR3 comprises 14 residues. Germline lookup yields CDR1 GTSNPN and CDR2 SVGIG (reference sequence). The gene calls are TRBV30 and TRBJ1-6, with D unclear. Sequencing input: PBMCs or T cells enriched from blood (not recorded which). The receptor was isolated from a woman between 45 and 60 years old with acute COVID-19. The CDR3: CAWIRSSYNSPLHF. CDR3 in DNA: TGTGCCTGGATCCGGAGCTCCTATAATTCACCCCTCCACTTT.